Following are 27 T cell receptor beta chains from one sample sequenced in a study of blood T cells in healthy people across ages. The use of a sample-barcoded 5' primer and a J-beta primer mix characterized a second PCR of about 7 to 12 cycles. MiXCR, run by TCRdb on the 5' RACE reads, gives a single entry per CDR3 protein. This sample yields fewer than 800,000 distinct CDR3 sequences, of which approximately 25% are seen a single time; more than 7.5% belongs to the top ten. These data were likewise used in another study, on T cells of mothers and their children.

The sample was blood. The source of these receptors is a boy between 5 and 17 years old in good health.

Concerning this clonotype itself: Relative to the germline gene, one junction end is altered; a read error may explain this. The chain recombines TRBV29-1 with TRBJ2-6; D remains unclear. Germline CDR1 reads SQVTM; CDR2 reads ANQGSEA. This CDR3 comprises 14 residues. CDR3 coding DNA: TGCAGCGTCGAAGGAGTATCTGGGGCCAACGTCCTGACTTTC. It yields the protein CSVEGVSGANVLTF.

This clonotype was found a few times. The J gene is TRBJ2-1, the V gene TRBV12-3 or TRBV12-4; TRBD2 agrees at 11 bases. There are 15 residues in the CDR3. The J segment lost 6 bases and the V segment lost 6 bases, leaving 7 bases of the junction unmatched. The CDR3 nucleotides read TGTGCCAGCAGCCGACTAGCGGGGCTTGGCAATGAGCAGTTCTTC. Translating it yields CASSRLAGLGNEQFF.

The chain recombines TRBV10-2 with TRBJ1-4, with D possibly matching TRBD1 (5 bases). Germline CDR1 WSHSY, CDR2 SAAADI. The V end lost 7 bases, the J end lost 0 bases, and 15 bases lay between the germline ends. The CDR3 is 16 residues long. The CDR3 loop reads CASKDSPTATNEKLFF. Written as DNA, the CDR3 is TGCGCCAGCAAAGACAGCCCAACTGCAACTAATGAAAAACTGTTTTTT.

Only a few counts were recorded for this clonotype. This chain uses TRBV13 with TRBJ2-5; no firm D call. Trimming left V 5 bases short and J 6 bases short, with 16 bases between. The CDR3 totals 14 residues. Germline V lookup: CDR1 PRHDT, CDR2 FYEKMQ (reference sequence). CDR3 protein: CASSRYGWRQTQYF. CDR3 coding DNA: TGTGCCAGCAGCCGTTATGGCTGGCGGCAGACCCAGTACTTC.

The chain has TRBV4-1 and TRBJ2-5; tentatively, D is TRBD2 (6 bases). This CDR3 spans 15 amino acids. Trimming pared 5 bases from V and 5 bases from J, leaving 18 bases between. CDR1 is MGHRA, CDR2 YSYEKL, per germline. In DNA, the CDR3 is TGCGCCAGCAGCTGGGACTGGGGACTGATGGAGACCCAGTACTTC. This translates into CASSWDWGLMETQYF.

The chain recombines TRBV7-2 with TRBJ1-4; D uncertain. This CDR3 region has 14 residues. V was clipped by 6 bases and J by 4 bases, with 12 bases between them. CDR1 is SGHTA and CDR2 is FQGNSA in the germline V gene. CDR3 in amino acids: CASRPRGSNEKLFF. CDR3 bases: TGTGCCAGCAGGCCCCGAGGGAGTAATGAAAAACTGTTTTTT.

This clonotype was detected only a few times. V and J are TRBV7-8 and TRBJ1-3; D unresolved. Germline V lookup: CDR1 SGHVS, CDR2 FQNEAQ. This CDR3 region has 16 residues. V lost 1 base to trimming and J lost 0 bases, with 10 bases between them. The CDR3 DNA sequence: TGTGCCAGCAGCTTAGGATTGTACAGCTCTGGAAACACCATATATTTT. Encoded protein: CASSLGLYSSGNTIYF.

The CDR3 DNA is TGTGCCAGCAGTTTATGGGGAGGACAGGGGACCTACAATGAGCAGTTCTTC. Its protein is CASSLWGGQGTYNEQFF. This chain uses TRBV12-3 or TRBV12-4 with TRBJ2-1; 9 bases fit TRBD1. J lost 2 bases, V lost 2 bases, and 7 bases had no gene match. The CDR3 consists of 17 residues.

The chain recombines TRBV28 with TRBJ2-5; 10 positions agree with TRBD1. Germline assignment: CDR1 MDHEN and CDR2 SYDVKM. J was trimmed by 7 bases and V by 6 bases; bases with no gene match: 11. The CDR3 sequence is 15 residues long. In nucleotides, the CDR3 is TGTGCCAGCAGCCGTACGGGACAGGGGCTATGGACCCAGTACTTC. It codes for CASSRTGQGLWTQYF. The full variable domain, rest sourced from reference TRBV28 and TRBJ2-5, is DVKVTQSSRYLVKRTGEKVFLECVQDMDHENMFWYRQDPGLGLRLIYFSYDVKMKEKGDIPEGYSVSREKKERFSLILESASTNQTSMYLCASSRTGQGLWTQYFGPGTRLLVL.

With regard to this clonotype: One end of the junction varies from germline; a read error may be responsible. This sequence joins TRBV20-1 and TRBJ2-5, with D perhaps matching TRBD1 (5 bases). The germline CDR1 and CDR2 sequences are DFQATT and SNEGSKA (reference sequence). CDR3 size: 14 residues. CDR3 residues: CSARTPGGQATQYF. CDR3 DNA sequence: TGCAGTGCTAGGACCCCGGGCGGACAAGCGACCCAGTACTTC.

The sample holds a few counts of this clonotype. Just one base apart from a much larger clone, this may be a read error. CDR3 DNA: TGCGCCAGCAGCACGGGTGGGGGCGCCTTTGGCTACACCTTC. Translated: CASSTGGGAFGYTF. V and J are TRBV5-1 and TRBJ1-2; D perhaps matches TRBD1 (6 bases). Trimming removed 4 bases from V and 7 bases from J, with 17 bases in between. CDR1 is SGHRS, CDR2 YFSETQ, per germline. The CDR3 length is 14 residues.

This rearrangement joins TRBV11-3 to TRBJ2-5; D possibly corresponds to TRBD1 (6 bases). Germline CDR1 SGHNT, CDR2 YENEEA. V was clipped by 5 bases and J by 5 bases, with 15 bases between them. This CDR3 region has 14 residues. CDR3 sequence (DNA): TGTGCCAGCAGCCGGGCCCAGGGGATGGAGACCCAGTACTTC. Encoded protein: CASSRAQGMETQYF.

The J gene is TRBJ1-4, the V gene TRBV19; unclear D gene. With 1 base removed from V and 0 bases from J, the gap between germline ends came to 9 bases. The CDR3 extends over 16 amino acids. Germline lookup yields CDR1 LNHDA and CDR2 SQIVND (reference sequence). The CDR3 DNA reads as TGTGCCAGTAGTATAGTGAGGGTGTCAACTAATGAAAAACTGTTTTTT. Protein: CASSIVRVSTNEKLFF.

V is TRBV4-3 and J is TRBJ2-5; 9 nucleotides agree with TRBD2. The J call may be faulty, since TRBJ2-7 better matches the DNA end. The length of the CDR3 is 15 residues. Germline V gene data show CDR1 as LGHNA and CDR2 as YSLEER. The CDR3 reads CASSQDSGGPYEQYF. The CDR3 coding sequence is TGCGCCAGCAGCCAGGATAGCGGGGGCCCCTACGAGCAGTACTTC.

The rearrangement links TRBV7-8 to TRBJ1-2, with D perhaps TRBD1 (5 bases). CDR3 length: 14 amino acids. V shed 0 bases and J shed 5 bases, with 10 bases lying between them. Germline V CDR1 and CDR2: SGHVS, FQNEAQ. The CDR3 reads CASSLALGVYGYTF. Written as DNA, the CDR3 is TGTGCCAGCAGCTTAGCACTGGGGGTATATGGCTACACCTTC. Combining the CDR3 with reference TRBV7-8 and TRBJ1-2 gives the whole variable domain GAGVSQSPRYKVAKRGQDVALRCDPISGHVSLFWYQQALGQGPEFLTYFQNEAQLDKSGLPSDRFFAERPEGSVSTLKIQRTQQEDSAVYLCASSLALGVYGYTFGSGTRLTVV.

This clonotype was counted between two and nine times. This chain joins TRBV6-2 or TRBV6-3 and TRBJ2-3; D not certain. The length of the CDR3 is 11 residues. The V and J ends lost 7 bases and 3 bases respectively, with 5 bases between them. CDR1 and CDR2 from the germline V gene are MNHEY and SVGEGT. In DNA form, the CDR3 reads TGTGCCAGCACCCATACAGATACGCAGTATTTT. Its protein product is CASTHTDTQYF.

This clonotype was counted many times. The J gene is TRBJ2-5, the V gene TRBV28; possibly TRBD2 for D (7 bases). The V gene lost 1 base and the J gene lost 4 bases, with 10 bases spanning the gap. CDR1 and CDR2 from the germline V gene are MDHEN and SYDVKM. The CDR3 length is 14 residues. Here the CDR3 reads CASSLLRGAETQYF. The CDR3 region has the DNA TGTGCCAGCAGTTTATTACGGGGGGCAGAGACCCAGTACTTC.

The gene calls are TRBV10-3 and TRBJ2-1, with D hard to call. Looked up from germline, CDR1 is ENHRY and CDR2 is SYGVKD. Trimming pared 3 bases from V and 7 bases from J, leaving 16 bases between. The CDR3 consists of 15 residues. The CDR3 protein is CAISEGSTVGNEQFF. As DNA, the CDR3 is TGTGCCATCAGTGAAGGCTCCACGGTGGGGAATGAGCAGTTCTTC.

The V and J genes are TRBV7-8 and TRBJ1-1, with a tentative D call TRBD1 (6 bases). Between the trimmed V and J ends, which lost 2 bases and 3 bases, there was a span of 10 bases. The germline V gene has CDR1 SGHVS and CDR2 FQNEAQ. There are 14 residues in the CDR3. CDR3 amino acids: CASSLRGAYTEAFF. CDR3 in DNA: TGTGCCAGCAGCTTAAGGGGGGCCTACACTGAAGCTTTCTTT.

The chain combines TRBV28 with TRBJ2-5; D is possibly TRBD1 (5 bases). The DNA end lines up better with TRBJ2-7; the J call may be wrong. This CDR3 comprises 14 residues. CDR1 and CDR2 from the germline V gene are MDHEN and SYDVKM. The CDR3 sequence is CASSKKTVTYEQYF. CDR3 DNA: TGTGCCAGCAGTAAAAAGACAGTGACCTACGAGCAGTACTTC.

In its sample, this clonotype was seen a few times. The CDR3 is CASSPLGNIGETQYF. The DNA for the CDR3 is TGTGCCAGCAGCCCCCTCGGCAACATCGGAGAGACCCAGTACTTC. The chain is built from TRBV6-5 and TRBJ2-5; D remains unclear. CDR1 is MNHEY, CDR2 SVGAGI, per germline. The CDR3 is 15 amino acids. V lost 6 bases to trimming and J lost 4 bases, with 18 bases between them.

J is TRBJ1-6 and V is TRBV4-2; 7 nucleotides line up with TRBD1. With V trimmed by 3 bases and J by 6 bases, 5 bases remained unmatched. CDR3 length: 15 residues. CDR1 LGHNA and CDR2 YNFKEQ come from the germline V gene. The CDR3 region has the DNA TGTGCCAGCAGCCAGAGACAGGGACCTAATTCACCCCTCCACTTT. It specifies CASSQRQGPNSPLHF.

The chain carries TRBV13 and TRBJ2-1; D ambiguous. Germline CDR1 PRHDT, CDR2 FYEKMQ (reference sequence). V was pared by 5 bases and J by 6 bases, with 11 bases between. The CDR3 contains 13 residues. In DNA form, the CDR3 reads TGTGCCAGCAGCGCAGAGTCGGGCAATGAGCAGTTCTTC. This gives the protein CASSAESGNEQFF.

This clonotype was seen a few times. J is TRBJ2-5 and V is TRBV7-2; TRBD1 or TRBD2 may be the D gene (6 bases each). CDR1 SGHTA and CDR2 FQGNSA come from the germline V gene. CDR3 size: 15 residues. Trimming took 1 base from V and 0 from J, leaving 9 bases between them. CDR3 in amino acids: CASSLVGGYQETQYF. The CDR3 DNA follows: TGTGCCAGCAGCTTAGTAGGGGGGTACCAAGAGACCCAGTACTTC.

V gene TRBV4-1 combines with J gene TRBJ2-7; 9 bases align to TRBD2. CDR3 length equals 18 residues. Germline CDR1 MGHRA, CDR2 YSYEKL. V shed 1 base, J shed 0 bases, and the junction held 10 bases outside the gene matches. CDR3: CASSQGASGDQSSYEQYF. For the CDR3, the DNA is TGCGCCAGCAGCCAAGGGGCTAGCGGGGACCAGAGCTCCTACGAGCAGTACTTC.

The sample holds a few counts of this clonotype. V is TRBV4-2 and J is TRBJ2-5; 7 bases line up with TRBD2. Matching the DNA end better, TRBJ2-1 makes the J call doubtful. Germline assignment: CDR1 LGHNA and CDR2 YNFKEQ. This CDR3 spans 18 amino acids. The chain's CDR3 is CASSQESGLGLSNNEQFF. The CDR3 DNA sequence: TGTGCCAGCAGCCAAGAATCAGGACTAGGACTATCAAACAATGAGCAGTTCTTC.

CDR3 nucleotide sequence: TGCAGCGAGCAAGGGGGCACCTCGCCCAATGAGCAGTTCTTC. Translating it yields CSEQGGTSPNEQFF. The J gene is TRBJ2-1, the V gene TRBV29-1; TRBD1 aligns across 7 bases. Germline V gene data show CDR1 as SQVTM and CDR2 as ANQGSEA. Unmatched junction bases numbered 12, after V lost 7 bases and J lost 6 bases. The CDR3 extends over 14 amino acids.